A single sample gave rise to the 4 T cell receptor beta chains below, sequenced in a study of T cell changes during pregnancy in multiple sclerosis. Generated by immunoSEQ multiplex PCR, the TCRdb table keeps only in-frame clones and is missing some. The top ten hold 1.3% to 1.5% of the sample, which has 45,000 to 55,000 clones, around 90% seen once. The sample was peripheral blood, taken in the first trimester of pregnancy. These TCRs come from a female donor in good health, enrolled as a control in a pregnancy study.

The CDR3 bases are TGTGCCAGCAGCTCCTATAGAGATGCTGGAAACACCATATATTTT. Translating it yields CASSSYRDAGNTIYF. The chain joins TRBV7-8 to TRBJ1-3; no clear D. The CDR3 is 15 residues long. CDR1 SGHVS and CDR2 FQNEAQ come from the germline V gene. V lost 4 bases and J lost 2, with 12 bases in between.

V usage is TRBV9 and J usage is TRBJ2-1; TRBD2 matches at 8 bases. In germline, CDR1 is SGDLS, CDR2 YYNGEE. V gave up 1 base and J gave up 7 bases; unmatched junction bases: 7. The CDR3 is 15 residues long. CDR3 sequence (DNA): TGTGCCAGCAGCGTATTTCCTAGCGGGTCGAATGAGCAGTTCTTC. Amino acids: CASSVFPSGSNEQFF.

The rearrangement uses TRBV7-8 and TRBJ2-1, with D perhaps matching TRBD2 (6 bases). Trimming pared 5 bases from V and 2 bases from J, leaving 19 bases between. Germline assignment: CDR1 SGHVS and CDR2 FQNEAQ. The CDR3 contains 17 residues. Here the CDR3 reads CASSPLGGMGAYNEQFF. For the CDR3, the DNA is TGTGCCAGCAGCCCATTGGGGGGAATGGGCGCCTACAATGAGCAGTTCTTC. Together with reference TRBV7-8 and TRBJ2-1, the CDR3 gives the full variable domain: GAGVSQSPRYKVAKRGQDVALRCDPISGHVSLFWYQQALGQGPEFLTYFQNEAQLDKSGLPSDRFFAERPEGSVSTLKIQRTQQEDSAVYLCASSPLGGMGAYNEQFFGPGTRLTVL.

V gene TRBV19 combines with J gene TRBJ2-1, with TRBD1 identical over 8 bases. V was clipped by 6 bases and J by 8 bases; unmatched bases: 9. This CDR3 has 14 amino acids. Looked up from germline, CDR1 is LNHDA and CDR2 is SQIVND (reference sequence). This CDR3 reads CASSWDRSGDEQFF. CDR3 in DNA: TGTGCCAGTAGCTGGGACAGGAGTGGCGATGAGCAGTTCTTC.